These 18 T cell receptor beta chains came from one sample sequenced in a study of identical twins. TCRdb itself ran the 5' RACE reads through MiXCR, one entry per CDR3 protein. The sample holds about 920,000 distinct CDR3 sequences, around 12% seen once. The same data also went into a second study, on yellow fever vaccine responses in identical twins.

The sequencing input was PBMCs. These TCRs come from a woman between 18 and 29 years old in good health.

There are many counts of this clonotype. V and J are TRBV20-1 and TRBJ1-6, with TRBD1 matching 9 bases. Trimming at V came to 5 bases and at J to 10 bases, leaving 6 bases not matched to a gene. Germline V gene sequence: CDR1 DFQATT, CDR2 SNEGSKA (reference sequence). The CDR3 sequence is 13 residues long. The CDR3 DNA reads TGCAGTGCTCGAGGACAGGGGCGGTCACCCCTCCACTTT. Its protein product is CSARGQGRSPLHF.

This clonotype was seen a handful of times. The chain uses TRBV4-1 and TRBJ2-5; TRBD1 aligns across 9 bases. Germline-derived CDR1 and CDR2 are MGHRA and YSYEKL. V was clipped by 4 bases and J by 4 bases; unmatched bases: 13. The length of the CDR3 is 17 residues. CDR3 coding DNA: TGCGCCAGCAGCCCATCGGGGGGACAGGGACCGGGAGAGACCCAGTACTTC. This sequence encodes CASSPSGGQGPGETQYF.

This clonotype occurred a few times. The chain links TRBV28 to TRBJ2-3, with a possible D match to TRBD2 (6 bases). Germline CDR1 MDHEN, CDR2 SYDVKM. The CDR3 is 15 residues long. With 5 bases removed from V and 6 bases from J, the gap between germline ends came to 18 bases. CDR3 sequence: CASSPHLEGGDTQYF. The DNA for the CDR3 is TGTGCCAGCAGTCCCCATCTGGAGGGCGGCGATACGCAGTATTTT.

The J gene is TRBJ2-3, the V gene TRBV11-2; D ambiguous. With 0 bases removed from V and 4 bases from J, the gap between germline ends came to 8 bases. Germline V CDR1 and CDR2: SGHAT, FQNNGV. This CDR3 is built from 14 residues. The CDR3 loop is CASSLDGRSDTQYF. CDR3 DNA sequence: TGTGCCAGCAGCTTAGATGGTAGATCAGATACGCAGTATTTT.

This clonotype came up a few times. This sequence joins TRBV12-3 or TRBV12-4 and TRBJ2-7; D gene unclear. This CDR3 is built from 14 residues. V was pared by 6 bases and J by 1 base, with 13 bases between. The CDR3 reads CASSPGQRSYEQYF. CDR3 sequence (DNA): TGTGCCAGCAGCCCCGGGCAGAGGTCCTACGAGCAGTACTTC.

CDR3: CSAAAGRTDTQYF. CDR3 nucleotides: TGCAGTGCTGCTGCGGGGCGCACAGATACGCAGTATTTT. The chain uses TRBV20-1 and TRBJ2-3; tentatively, D is TRBD2 (6 bases). V lost 5 bases and J lost 1, with 10 bases in between. CDR3 length: 13 residues. The germline gives CDR1 DFQATT, CDR2 SNEGSKA (reference sequence).

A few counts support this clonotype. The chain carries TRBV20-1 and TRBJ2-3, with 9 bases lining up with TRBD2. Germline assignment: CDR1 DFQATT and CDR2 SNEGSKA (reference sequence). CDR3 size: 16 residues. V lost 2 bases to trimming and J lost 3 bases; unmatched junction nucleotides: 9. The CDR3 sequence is CSARMWREGLTDTQYF. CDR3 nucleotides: TGCAGTGCTAGAATGTGGCGGGAGGGCCTAACAGATACGCAGTATTTT.

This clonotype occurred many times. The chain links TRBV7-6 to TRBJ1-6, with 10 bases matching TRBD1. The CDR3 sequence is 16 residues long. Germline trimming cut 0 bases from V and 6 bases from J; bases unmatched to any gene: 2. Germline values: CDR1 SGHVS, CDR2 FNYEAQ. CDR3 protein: CASSLAGTGVNSPLHF. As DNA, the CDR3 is TGTGCCAGCAGCTTAGCCGGGACAGGGGTTAATTCACCCCTCCACTTT.

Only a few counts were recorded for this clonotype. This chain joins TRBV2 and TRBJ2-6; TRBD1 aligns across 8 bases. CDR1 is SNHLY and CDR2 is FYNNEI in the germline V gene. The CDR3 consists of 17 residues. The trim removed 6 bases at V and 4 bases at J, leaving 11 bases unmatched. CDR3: CASSEGAGGDGANVLTF. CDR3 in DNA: TGTGCCAGCAGCGAGGGGGCAGGGGGCGACGGGGCCAACGTCCTGACTTTC.

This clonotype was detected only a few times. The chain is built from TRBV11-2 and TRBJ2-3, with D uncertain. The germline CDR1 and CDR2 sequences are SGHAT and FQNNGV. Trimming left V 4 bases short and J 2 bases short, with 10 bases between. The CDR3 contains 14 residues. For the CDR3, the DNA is TGTGCCAGCAGCTCCTGGGCCTCCACAGATACGCAGTATTTT. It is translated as CASSSWASTDTQYF.

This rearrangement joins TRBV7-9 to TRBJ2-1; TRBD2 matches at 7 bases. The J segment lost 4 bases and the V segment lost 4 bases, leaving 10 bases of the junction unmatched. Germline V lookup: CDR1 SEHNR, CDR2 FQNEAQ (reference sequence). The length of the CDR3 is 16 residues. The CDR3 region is CASSSPGLDPYNEQFF. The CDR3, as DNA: TGTGCCAGCAGCTCCCCCGGACTAGATCCTTACAATGAGCAGTTCTTC. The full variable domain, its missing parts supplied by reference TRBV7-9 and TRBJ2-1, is DTGVSQNPRHKITKRGQNVTFRCDPISEHNRLYWYRQTLGQGPEFLTYFQNEAQLEKSRLLSDRFSAERPKGSFSTLEIQRTEQGDSAMYLCASSSPGLDPYNEQFFGPGTRLTVL.

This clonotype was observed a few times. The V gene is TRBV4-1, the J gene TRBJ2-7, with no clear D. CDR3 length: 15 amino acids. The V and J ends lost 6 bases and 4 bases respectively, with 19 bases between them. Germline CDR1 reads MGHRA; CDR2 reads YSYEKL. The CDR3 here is CASRPIGDPRYEQYF. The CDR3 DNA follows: TGCGCCAGCAGACCTATCGGAGACCCCCGATACGAGCAGTACTTC.

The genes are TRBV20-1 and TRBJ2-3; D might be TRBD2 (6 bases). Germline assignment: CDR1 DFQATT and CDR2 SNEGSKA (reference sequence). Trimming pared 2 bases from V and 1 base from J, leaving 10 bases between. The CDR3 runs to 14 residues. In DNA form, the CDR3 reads TGCAGTGCTAGAATGGGGGGTCGCACAGATACGCAGTATTTT. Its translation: CSARMGGRTDTQYF.

The CDR3 region is CASSLSQGPGELFF. Here the CDR3 DNA reads TGTGCCAGCAGCCTTTCACAGGGGCCAGGGGAGCTGTTTTTT. The genes are TRBV7-2 and TRBJ2-2, with 7 bases identical to TRBD1. This CDR3 comprises 14 residues. Germline loops: CDR1 SGHTA, CDR2 FQGNSA. The J segment lost 8 bases and the V segment lost 5 bases, leaving 8 bases of the junction unmatched.

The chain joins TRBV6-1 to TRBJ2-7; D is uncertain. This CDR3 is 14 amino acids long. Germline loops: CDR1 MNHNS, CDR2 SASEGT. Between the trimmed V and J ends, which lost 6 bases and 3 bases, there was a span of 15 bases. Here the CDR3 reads CASRPSGLGYEQYV. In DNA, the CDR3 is TGTGCCAGCAGACCTTCCGGGCTGGGCTACGAGCAGTACGTC.

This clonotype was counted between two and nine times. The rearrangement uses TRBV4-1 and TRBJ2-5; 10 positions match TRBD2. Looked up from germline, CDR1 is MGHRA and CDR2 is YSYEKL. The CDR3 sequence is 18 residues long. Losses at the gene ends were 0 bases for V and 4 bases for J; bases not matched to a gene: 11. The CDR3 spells CASSQDRASGSVLETQYF. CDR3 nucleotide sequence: TGCGCCAGCAGCCAAGATCGGGCTAGCGGGAGTGTGCTAGAGACCCAGTACTTC.

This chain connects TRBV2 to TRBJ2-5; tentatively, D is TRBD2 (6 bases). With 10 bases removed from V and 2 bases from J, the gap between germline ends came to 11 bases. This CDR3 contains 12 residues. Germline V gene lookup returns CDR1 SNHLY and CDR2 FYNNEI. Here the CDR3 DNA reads TGTGCCAACAAGACTAGTCAAGAGACCCAGTACTTC. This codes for CANKTSQETQYF.

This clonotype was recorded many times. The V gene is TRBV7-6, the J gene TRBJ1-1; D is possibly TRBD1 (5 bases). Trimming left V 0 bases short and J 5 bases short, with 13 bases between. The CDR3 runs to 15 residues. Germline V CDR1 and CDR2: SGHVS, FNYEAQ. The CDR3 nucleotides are TGTGCCAGCAGCTTAGCGGGGGAGGGGAGGACTGAAGCTTTCTTT. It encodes CASSLAGEGRTEAFF.